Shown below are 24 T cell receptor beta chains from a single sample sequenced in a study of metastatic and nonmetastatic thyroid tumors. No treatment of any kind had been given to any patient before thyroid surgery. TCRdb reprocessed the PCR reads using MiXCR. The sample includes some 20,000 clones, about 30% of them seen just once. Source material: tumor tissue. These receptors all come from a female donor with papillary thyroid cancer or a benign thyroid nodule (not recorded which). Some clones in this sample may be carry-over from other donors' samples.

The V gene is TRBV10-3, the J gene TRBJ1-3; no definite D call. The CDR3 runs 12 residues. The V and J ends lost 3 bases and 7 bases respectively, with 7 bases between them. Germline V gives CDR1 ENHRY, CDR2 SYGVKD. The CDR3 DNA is TGTGCCATCAGTGACCCCAGGAACACCATATATTTT. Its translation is CAISDPRNTIYF.

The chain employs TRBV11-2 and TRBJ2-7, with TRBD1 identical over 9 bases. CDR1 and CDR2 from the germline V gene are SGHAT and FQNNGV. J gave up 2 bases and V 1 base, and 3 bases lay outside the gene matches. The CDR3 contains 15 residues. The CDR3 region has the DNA TGTGCCAGCAGCTTAGGGGACAGGGTCGCCTACGAGCAGTACTTC. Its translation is CASSLGDRVAYEQYF.

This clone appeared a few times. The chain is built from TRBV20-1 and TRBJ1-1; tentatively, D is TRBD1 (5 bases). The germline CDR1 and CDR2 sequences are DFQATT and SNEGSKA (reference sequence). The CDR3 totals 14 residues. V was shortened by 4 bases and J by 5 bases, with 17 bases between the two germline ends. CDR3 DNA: TGCAGTGCTACTCCGGGGGGACGGGGAACTGAAGCTTTCTTT. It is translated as CSATPGGRGTEAFF.

The CDR3 DNA sequence: TGTGCCAGCAGTTACAAGGTTTCTAATTCACCCCTCCACTTT. Amino acids: CASSYKVSNSPLHF. This chain joins TRBV6-5 and TRBJ1-6, with D uncertain. This CDR3 comprises 14 residues. Between the trimmed V and J ends, which lost 2 bases and 6 bases, there was a span of 8 bases. Germline V lookup: CDR1 MNHEY, CDR2 SVGAGI.

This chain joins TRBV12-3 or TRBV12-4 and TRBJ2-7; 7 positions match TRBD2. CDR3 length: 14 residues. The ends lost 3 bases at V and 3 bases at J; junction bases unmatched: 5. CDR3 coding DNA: TGTGCCAGCAGTTTGGGGCTAGCGGACTACGAGCAGTACTTC. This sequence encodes CASSLGLADYEQYF.

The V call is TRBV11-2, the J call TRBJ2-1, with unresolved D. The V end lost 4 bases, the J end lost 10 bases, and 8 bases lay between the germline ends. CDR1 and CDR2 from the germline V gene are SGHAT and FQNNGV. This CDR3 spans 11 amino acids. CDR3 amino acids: CASSYDREQFF. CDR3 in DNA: TGTGCCAGCAGCTACGATCGGGAGCAGTTCTTC.

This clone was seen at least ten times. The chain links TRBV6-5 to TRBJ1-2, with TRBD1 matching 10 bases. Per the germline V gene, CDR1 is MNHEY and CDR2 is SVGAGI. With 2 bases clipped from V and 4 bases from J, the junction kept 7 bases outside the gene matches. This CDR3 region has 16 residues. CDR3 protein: CASSYLRTGGSYGYTF. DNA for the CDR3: TGTGCCAGCAGTTACCTTCGGACAGGGGGAAGCTATGGCTACACCTTC.

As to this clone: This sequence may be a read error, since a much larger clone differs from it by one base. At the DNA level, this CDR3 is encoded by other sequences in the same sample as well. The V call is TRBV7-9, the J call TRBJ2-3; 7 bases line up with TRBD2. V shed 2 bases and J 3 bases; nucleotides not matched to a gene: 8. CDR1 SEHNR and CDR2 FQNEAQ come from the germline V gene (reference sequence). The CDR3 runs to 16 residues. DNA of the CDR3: TGTGCCAGCAGCTTATCCGGGGGGAGGGCGACAGATACGCAGTATTTT. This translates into CASSLSGGRATDTQYF. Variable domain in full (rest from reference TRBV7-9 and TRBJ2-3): DTGVSQNPRHKITKRGQNVTFRCDPISEHNRLYWYRQTLGQGPEFLTYFQNEAQLEKSRLLSDRFSAERPKGSFSTLEIQRTEQGDSAMYLCASSLSGGRATDTQYFGPGTRLTVL.

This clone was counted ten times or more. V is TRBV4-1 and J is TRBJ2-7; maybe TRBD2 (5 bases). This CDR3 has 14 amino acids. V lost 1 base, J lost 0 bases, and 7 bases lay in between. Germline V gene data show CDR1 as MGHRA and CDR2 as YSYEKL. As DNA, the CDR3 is TGCGCCAGCAGCCAAGGGGGAGTCTCCTACGAGCAGTACTTC. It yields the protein CASSQGGVSYEQYF.

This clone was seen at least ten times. CDR3: CASSSSISGGFYNEQFF. The CDR3 DNA reads TGTGCCAGCAGTTCCAGTATATCGGGGGGATTCTACAATGAGCAGTTCTTC. The rearrangement uses TRBV7-9 and TRBJ2-1; 7 nucleotides match TRBD2. Trimming at V came to 6 bases and at J to 3 bases, leaving 14 bases not matched to a gene. This CDR3 has 17 residues. The germline gives CDR1 SEHNR, CDR2 FQNEAQ (reference sequence). Full variable domain (rest looked up from reference TRBV7-9 and TRBJ2-1): DTGVSQNPRHKITKRGQNVTFRCDPISEHNRLYWYRQTLGQGPEFLTYFQNEAQLEKSRLLSDRFSAERPKGSFSTLEIQRTEQGDSAMYLCASSSSISGGFYNEQFFGPGTRLTVL.

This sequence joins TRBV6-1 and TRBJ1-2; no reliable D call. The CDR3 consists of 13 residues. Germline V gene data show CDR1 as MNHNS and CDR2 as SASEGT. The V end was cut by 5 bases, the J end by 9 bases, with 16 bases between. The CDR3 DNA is TGTGCCAGCAGTCCCCTCGAAACCAGGCGCTACACCTTC. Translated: CASSPLETRRYTF.

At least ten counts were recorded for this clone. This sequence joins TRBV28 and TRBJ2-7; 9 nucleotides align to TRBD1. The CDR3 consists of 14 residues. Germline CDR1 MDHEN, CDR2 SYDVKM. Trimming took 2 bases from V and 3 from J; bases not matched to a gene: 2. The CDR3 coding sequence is TGTGCCAGCAGTTTAAACAGGGGGCTCTACGAGCAGTACTTC. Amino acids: CASSLNRGLYEQYF.

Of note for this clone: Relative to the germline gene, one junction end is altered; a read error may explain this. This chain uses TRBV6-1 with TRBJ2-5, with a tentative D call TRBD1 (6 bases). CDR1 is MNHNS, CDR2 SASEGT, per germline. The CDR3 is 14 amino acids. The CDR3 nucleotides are TGTTCCAGCAGTCTTACAGGGCCTGGGGAGACCCAGTACTTC. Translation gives CSSSLTGPGETQYF.

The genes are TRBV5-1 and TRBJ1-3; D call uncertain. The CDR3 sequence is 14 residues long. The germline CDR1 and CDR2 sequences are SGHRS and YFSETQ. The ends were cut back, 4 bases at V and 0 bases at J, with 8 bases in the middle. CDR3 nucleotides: TGCGCCAGCAGCCCAGACGGCTCTGGAAACACCATATATTTT. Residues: CASSPDGSGNTIYF.

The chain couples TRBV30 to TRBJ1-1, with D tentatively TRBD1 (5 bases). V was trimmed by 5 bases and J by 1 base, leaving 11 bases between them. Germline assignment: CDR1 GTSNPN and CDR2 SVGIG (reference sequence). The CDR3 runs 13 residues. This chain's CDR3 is CAWGGETNTEAFF. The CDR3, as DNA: TGTGCCTGGGGGGGAGAGACGAACACTGAAGCTTTCTTT.

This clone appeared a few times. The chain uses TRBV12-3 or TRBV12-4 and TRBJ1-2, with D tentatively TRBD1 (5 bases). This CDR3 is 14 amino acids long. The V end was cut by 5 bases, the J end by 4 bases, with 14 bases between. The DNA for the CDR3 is TGTGCCAGCAGTCTCACGGGGGTCCTCTATGGCTACACCTTC. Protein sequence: CASSLTGVLYGYTF.

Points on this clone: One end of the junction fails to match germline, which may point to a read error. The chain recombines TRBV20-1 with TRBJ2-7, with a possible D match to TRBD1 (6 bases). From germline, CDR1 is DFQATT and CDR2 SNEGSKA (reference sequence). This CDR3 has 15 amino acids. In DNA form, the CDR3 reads TGCAGTGCTAGAGATAGGGACATACTCTCCTACGAGCAGCACTTC. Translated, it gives CSARDRDILSYEQHF.

The CDR3 DNA is TGTGCCAGTAGTATCGTTGTCGACAGCTCCTACAATGAGCAGTTCTTC. It translates to CASSIVVDSSYNEQFF. The V call is TRBV19, the J call TRBJ2-1, with a possible D match to TRBD1 (5 bases). V lost 3 bases, J lost 0 bases, and 12 bases lay in between. CDR1 and CDR2 (germline): LNHDA, SQIVND (reference sequence). The CDR3 is made up of 16 amino acids. Together with reference TRBV19 and TRBJ2-1, the CDR3 gives the full variable domain: DGGITQSPKYLFRKEGQNVTLSCEQNLNHDAMYWYRQDPGQGLRLIYYSQIVNDFQKGDIAEGYSVSREKKESFPLTVTSAQKNPTAFYLCASSIVVDSSYNEQFFGPGTRLTVL.

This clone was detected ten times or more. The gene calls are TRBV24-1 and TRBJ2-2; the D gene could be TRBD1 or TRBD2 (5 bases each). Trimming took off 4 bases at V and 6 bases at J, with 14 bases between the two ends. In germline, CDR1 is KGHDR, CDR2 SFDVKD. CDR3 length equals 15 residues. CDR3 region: CATSEHWDGPGELFF. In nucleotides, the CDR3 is TGTGCCACCAGTGAGCATTGGGACGGTCCCGGGGAGCTGTTTTTT.

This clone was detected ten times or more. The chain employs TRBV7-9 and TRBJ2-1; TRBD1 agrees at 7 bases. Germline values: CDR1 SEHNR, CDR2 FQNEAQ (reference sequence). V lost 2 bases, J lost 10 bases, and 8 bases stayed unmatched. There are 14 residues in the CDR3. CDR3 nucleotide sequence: TGTGCCAGCAGCTTATTAGGACAGGCGACGGAGCAGTTCTTC. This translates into CASSLLGQATEQFF.

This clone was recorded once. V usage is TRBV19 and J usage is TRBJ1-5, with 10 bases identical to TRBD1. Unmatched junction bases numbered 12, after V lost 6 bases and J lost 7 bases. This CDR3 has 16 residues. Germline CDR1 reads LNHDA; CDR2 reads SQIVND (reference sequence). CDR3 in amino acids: CASRHPGQGMDQPQHF. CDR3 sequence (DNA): TGTGCCAGTAGACACCCGGGACAGGGGATGGACCAGCCCCAGCATTTT. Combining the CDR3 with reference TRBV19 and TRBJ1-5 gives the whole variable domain DGGITQSPKYLFRKEGQNVTLSCEQNLNHDAMYWYRQDPGQGLRLIYYSQIVNDFQKGDIAEGYSVSREKKESFPLTVTSAQKNPTAFYLCASRHPGQGMDQPQHFGDGTRLSIL.

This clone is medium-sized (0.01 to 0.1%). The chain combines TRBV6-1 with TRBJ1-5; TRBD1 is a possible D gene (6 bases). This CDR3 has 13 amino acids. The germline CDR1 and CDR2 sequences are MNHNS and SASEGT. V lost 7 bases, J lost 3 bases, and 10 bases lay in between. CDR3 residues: CASTGVINQPQHF. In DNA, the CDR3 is TGTGCCAGCACAGGGGTAATCAATCAGCCCCAGCATTTT.

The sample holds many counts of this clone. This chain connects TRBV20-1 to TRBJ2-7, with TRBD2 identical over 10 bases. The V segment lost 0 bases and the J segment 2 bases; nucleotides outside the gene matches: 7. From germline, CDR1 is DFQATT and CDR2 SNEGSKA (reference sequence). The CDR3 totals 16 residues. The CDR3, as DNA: TGCAGTGCTAGAGATCTTACTAGCGGGGACGCCTACGAGCAGTACTTC. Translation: CSARDLTSGDAYEQYF.

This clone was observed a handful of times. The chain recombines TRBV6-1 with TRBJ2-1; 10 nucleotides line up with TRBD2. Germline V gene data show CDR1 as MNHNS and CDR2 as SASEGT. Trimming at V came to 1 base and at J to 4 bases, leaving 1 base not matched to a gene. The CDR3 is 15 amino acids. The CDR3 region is CASSEEAGGYNEQFF. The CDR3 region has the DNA TGTGCCAGCAGTGAAGAAGCGGGAGGGTACAATGAGCAGTTCTTC.